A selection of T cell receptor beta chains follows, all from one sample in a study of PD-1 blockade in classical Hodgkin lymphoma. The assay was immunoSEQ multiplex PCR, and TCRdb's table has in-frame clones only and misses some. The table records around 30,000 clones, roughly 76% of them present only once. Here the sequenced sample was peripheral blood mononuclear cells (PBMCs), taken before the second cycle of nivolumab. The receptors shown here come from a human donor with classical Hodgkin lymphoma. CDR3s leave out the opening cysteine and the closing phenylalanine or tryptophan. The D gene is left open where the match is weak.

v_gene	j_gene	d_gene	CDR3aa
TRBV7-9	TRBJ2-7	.	ASSLYTGPSYEQY
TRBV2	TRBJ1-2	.	ASTFGRRGGT
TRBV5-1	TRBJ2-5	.	ASSGDLQETQY
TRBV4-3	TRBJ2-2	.	ASSQDSALAGELF
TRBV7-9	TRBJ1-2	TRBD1	ASSPWTGSLYGYT
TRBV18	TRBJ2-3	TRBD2	ASGTRATDTQY
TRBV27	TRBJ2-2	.	ASSLFGHENTGELF
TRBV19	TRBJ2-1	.	ASSITPWSFSQF
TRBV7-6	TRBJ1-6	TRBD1	ASSRDRTNSPLH
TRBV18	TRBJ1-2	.	ASSLPGGGNYGYT
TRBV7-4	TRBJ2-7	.	ASSLKQGPYEQY
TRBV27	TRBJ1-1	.	ASSFQSRNTEAF
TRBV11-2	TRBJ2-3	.	ASSLTRGAGDTQY
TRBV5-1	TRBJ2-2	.	ASSLSSISTGELF
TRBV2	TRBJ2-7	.	ASTGQGRYEQY
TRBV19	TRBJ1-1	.	ASSIPGLNTEAF
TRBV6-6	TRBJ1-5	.	ASRDGGASNQPQH
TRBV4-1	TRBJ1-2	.	ASSQEAQANYGYT
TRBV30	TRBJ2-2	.	AWSEGSGELF
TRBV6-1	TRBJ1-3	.	ASSEGGNTIY
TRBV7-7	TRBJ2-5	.	ASSLGGATSETQY
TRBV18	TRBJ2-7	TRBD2	ASSERTSGDYEQY
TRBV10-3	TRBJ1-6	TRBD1	AIGSLGGQLNSPLH
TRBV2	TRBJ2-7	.	ASSEDSGYEQY
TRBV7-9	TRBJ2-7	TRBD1	ASSPVPGQGMSSYEQY
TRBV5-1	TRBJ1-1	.	ASAPTGLVTEAF
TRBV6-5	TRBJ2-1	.	ASSYRSYNEQF
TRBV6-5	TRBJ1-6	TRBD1	ASSVATGLSPLH
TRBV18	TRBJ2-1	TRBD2	ASSRSHPTSGGDNEQF
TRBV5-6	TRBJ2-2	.	ASSLSRLGNTGELF
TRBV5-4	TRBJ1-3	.	ASSLAFDGNTIY
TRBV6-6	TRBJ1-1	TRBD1	ASSYLGQGNLGAF
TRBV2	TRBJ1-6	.	ASTARGGGNSPLH
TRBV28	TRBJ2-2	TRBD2	ASRPTSGGESGELF
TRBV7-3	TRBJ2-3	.	ASSFDSSTDTQY
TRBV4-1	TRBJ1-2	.	ASSQETTPIGYT
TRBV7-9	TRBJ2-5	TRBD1	ASSLSTGEETQY
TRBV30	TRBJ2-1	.	AWSRGWGGADEQF
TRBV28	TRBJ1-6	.	ASRLGGYNSPLH
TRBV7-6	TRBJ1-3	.	ASSLGGSYSGNTIY
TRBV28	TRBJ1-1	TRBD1	ASSPTGKLSEAF
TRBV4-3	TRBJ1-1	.	ASSQAVGGAIMNTEAF
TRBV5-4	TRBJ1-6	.	ASSREQGGSGNSPLH